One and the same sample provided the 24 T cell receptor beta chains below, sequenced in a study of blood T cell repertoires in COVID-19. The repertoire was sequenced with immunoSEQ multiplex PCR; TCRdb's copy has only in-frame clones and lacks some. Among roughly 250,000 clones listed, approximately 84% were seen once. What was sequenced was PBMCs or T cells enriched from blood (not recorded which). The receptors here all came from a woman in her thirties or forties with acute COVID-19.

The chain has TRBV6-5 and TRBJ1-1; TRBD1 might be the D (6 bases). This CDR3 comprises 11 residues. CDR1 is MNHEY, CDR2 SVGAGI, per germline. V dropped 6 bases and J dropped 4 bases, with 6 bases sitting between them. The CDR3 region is CASRDSTEAFF. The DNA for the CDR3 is TGTGCCAGCAGGGACAGCACTGAAGCTTTCTTT.

This chain's CDR3 is CASSVDSTEAFF. The CDR3 bases are TGTGCCAGCAGCGTTGACAGCACTGAAGCTTTCTTT. This sequence joins TRBV9 and TRBJ1-1; D is possibly TRBD1 (5 bases). CDR3 length: 12 amino acids. Germline CDR1 is SGDLS and CDR2 is YYNGEE. Trimming removed 2 bases from V and 4 bases from J, with 6 bases in between.

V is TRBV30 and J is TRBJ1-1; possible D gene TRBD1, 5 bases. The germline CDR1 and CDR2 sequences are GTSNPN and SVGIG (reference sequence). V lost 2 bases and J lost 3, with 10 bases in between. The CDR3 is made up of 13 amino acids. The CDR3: CAWSLRAHTEAFF. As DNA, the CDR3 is TGTGCCTGGAGTCTCAGGGCTCACACTGAAGCTTTCTTT.

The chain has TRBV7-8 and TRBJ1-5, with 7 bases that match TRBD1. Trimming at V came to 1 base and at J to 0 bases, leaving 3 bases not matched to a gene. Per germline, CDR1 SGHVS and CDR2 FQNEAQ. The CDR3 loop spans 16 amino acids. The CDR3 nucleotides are TGTGCCAGCAGCTTAGGCCAGGGGGGTAGCAATCAGCCCCAGCATTTT. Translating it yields CASSLGQGGSNQPQHF.

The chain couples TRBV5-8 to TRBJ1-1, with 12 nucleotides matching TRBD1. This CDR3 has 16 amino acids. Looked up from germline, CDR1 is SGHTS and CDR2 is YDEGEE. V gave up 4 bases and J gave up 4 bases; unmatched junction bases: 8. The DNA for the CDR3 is TGTGCCAGCAGCCAGGGACAGGGGGCATGGGGCACTGAAGCTTTCTTT. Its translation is CASSQGQGAWGTEAFF. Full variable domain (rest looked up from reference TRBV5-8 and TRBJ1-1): EAGVTQSPTHLIKTRGQQATLRCSPISGHTSVYWYQQALGLGLQFLLWYDEGEERNRGNFPPRFSGRQFPNYSSELNVNALELEDSALYLCASSQGQGAWGTEAFFGQGTRLTVV.

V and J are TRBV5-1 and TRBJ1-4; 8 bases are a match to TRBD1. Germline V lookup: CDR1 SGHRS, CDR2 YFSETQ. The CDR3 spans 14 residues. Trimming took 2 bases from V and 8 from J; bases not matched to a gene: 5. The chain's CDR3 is CASSFGQGGEKLFF. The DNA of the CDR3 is TGCGCCAGCAGCTTCGGACAGGGCGGGGAAAAACTGTTTTTT.

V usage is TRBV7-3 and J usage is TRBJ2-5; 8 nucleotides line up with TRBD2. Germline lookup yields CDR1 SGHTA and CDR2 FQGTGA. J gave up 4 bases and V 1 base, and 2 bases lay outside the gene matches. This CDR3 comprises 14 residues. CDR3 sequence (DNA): TGTGCCAGCAGCTTAATCGGGAGGGGAGAGACCCAGTACTTC. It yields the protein CASSLIGRGETQYF.

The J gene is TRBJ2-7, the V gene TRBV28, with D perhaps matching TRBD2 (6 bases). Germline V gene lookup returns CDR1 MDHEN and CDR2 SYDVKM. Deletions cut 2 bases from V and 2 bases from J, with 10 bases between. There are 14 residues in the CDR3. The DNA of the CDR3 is TGTGCCAGCAGTTTAGGCGGGACGACCTACGAGCAGTACTTC. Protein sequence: CASSLGGTTYEQYF.

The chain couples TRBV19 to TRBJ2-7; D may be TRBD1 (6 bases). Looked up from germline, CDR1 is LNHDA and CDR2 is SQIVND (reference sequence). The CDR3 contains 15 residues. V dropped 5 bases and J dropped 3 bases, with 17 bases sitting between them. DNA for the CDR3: TGTGCCAGTAGTTTGCAACAGGGAGCTATCTACGAGCAGTACTTC. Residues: CASSLQQGAIYEQYF.

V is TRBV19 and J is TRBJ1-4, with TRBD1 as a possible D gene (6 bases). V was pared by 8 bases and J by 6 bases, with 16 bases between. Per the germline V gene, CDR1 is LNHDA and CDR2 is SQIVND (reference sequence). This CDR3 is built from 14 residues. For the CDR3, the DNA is TGTGCCAGTTTCGATCGGGGGGGCGATGAAAAACTGTTTTTT. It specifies CASFDRGGDEKLFF.

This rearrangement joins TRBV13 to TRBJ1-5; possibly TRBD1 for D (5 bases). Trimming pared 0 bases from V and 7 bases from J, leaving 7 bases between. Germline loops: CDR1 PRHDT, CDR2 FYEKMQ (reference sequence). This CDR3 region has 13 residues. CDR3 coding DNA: TGTGCCAGCAGCTTAGGTGGGGCGCAGCCCCAGCATTTT. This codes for CASSLGGAQPQHF.

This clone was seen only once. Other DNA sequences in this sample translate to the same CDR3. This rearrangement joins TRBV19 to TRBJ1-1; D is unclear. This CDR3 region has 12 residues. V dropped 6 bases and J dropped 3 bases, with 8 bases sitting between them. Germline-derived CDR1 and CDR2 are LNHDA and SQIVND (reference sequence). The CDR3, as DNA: TGTGCCAGTAGCAACAGAGACACTGAAGCTTTCTTT. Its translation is CASSNRDTEAFF.

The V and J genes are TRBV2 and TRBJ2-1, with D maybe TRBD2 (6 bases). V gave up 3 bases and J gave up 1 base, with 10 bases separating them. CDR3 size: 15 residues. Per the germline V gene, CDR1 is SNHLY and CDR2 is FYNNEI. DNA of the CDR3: TGTGCCAGCAGTGATACCGGGAGTTCCTACAATGAGCAGTTCTTC. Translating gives CASSDTGSSYNEQFF. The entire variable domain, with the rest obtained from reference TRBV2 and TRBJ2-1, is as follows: EPEVTQTPSHQVTQMGQEVILRCVPISNHLYFYWYRQILGQKVEFLVSFYNNEISEKSEIFDDQFSVERPDGSNFTLKIRSTKLEDSAMYFCASSDTGSSYNEQFFGPGTRLTVL.

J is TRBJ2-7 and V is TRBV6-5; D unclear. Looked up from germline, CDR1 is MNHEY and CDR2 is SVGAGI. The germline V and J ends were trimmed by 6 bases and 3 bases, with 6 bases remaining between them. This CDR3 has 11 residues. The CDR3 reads CASRTYYEQYF. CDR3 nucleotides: TGTGCCAGCAGGACTTACTACGAGCAGTACTTC.

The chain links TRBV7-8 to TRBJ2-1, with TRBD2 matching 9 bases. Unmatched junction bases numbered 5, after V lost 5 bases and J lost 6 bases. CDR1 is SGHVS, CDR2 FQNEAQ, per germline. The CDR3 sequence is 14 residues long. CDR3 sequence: CASSELAGRNEQFF. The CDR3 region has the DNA TGTGCCAGCAGCGAGCTAGCGGGGCGCAATGAGCAGTTCTTC.

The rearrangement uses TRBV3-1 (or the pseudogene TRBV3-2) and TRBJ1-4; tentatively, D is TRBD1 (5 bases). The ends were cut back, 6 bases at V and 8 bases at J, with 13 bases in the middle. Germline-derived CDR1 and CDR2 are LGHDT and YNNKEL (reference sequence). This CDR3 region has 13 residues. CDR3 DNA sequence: TGTGCCAGCAGTCCGCAGGGTGGAGAAAAACTGTTTTTT. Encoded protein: CASSPQGGEKLFF.

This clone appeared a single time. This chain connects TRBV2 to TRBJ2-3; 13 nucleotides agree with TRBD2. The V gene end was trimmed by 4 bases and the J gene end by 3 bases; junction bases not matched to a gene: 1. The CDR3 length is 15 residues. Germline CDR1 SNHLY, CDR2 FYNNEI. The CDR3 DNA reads TGTGCCAGCAGTGTGGGACTAGCGGGAACAGATACGCAGTATTTT. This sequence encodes CASSVGLAGTDTQYF.

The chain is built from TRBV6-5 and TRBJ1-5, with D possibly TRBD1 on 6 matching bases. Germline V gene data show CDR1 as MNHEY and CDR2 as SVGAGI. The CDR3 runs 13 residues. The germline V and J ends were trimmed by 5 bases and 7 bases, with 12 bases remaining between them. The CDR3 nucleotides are TGTGCCAGCAGTCCAGGACAGAGGCAGCCCCAGCATTTT. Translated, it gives CASSPGQRQPQHF.

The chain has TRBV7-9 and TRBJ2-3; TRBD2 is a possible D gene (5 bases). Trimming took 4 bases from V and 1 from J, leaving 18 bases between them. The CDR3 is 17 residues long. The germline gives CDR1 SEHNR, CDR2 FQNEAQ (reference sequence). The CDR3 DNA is TGTGCCAGCAGCTCTACGCTGGGTAGTAGCGGCACAGATACGCAGTATTTT. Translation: CASSSTLGSSGTDTQYF.

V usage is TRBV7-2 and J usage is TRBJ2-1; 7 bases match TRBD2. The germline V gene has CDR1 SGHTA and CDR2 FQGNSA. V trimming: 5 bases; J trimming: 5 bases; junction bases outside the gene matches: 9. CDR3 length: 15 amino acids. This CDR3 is CASSPRSGLHNEQFF. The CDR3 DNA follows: TGTGCCAGCAGCCCGCGCTCGGGACTACACAATGAGCAGTTCTTC.

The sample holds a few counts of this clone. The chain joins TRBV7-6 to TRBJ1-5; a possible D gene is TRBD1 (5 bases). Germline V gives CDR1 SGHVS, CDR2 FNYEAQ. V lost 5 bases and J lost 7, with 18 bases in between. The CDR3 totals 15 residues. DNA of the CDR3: TGTGCCAGCAGCCCTGATGGGACGGCGGGGCAGCCCCAGCATTTT. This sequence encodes CASSPDGTAGQPQHF.

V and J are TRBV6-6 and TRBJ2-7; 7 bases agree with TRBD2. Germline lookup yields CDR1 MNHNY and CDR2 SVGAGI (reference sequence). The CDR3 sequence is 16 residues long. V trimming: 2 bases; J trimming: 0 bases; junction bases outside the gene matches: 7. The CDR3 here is CASSYEGGSDSYEQYF. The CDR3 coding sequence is TGTGCCAGCAGTTACGAGGGCGGGAGCGACTCCTACGAGCAGTACTTC.

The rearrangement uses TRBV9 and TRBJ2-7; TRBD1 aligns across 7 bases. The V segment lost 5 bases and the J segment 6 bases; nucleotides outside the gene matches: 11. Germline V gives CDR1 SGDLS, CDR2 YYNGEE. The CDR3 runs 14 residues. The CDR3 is CASRKETGSGEQYF. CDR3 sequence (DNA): TGTGCCAGCAGGAAAGAGACAGGGTCGGGCGAGCAGTACTTC.

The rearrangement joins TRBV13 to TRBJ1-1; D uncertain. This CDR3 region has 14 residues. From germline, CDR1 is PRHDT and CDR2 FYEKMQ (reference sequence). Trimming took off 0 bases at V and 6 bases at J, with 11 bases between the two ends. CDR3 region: CASSLGARLAEAFF. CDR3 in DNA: TGTGCCAGCAGCTTAGGGGCCCGTCTCGCTGAAGCTTTCTTT.